These T cell receptor beta chains were read from a single sample in a study of blood T cell repertoires in COVID-19. This table comes from immunoSEQ multiplex PCR, and its TCRdb copy is limited to in-frame clones, with some not included. This sample has under 150,000 clones, with over 75% found just once. Material: peripheral blood. These receptors originate from a man aged 45 to 65 with acute or convalescent COVID-19. CDR3s leave out the opening cysteine and the closing phenylalanine or tryptophan. Fields, in order: J gene, V gene, CDR3 protein.

j_gene: TRBJ2-6; v_gene: TRBV5-5; CDR3aa: ASIHKPSSGANVLT
j_gene: TRBJ1-2; v_gene: TRBV3-1/TRBV3-2; CDR3aa: ASSQDERDRVHGYT
j_gene: TRBJ1-1; v_gene: TRBV6-5; CDR3aa: ASSWANTEAF
j_gene: TRBJ1-6; v_gene: TRBV15; CDR3aa: ATSRETGGFSPLH
j_gene: TRBJ1-2; v_gene: TRBV11-1; CDR3aa: ASSTGQNYGYT
j_gene: TRBJ2-1; v_gene: TRBV6-5; CDR3aa: ASSTAGVGQF
j_gene: TRBJ2-3; v_gene: TRBV11-2; CDR3aa: ASSLGRDALGTQY
j_gene: TRBJ2-6; v_gene: TRBV5-4; CDR3aa: ASIQGGGRPSGANVLT
j_gene: TRBJ2-1; v_gene: TRBV19; CDR3aa: ASSPDRALYNEQF
j_gene: TRBJ1-4; v_gene: TRBV7-6; CDR3aa: ASSRQGGKLF
j_gene: TRBJ2-3; v_gene: TRBV9; CDR3aa: ASTPGTSADTQY
j_gene: TRBJ1-5; v_gene: TRBV29-1; CDR3aa: SVATGVNQPQH
j_gene: TRBJ1-1; v_gene: TRBV7-3; CDR3aa: ASSDRGLAEAF
j_gene: TRBJ1-2; v_gene: TRBV11-1; CDR3aa: ASSGQNYGYT
j_gene: TRBJ1-4; v_gene: TRBV3-1/TRBV3-2; CDR3aa: ASSHQGSDEKLF
j_gene: TRBJ2-3; v_gene: TRBV6-6; CDR3aa: ASSTGGASDTQY